This TCR beta chain derives from a study of beta chain features in type 1 diabetes. The study, taken as a whole, reports: Shorter TCRB CDR3s, moderately but significantly so, marked every one of the four CD4+ subsets in Type 1 diabetes patients.

Expressed TCRB transcripts were sequenced because the isolated RNA had all been reverse transcribed beforehand. Only in-frame clones appear in the TCRdb table, and some are missing; sequencing was by immunoSEQ multiplex PCR. The table shows fewer than 900,000 clones, with 17% occurring only once. Points on this clone: Its antigen is unidentified.

Sorting with CD45RO/CCR7/CD25/CD127/CD95/CD27 yielded naive, central memory, regulatory and stem-like memory CD4+ cells. The CDR3 loop spans 17 amino acids. V shed 0 bases and J shed 4 bases, with 16 bases lying between them. Germline CDR1 reads LGHNA; CDR2 reads YSLEER. The clonotype originates from a woman between 18 and 29 years old in good health. The chain has TRBV4-3 and TRBJ2-1; no definite D call. Source material: naive CD4+ T cells from blood. CDR3 residues: CASSQDPGPHPYNEQFF. CDR3 DNA sequence: TGCGCCAGCAGCCAAGACCCCGGACCCCATCCATACAATGAGCAGTTCTTC.